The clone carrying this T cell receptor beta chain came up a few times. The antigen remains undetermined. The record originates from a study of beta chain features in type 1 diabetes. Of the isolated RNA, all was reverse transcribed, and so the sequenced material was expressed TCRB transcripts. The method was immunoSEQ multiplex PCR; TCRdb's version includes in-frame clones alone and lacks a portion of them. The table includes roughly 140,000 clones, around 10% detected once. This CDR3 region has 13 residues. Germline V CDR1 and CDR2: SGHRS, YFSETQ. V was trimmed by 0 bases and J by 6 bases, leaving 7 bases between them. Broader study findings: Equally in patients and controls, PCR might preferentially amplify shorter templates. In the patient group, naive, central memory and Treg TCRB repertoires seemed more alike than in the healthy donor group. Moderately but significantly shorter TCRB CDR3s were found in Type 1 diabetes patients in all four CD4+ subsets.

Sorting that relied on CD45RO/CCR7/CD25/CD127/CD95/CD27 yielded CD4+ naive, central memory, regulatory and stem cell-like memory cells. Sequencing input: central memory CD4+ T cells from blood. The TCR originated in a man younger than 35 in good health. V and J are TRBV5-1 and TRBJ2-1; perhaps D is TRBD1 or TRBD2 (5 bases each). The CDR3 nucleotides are TGCGCCAGCAGCTTGGTGGGGACCAATGAGCAGTTCTTC. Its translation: CASSLVGTNEQFF.